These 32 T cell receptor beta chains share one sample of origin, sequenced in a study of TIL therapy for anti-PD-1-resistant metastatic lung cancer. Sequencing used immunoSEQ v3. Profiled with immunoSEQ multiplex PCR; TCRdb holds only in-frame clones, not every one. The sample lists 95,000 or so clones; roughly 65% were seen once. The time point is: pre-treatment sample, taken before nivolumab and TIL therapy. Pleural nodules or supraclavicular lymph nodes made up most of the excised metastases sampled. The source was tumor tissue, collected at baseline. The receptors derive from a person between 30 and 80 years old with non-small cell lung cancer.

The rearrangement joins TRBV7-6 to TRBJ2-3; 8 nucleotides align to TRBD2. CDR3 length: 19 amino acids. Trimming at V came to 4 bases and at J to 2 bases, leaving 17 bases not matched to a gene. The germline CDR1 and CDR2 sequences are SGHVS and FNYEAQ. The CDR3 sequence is CASSSPRRGGPHLTDTQYF. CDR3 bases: TGTGCCAGCAGCTCTCCTCGCCGGGGGGGGCCCCACCTCACAGATACGCAGTATTTT.

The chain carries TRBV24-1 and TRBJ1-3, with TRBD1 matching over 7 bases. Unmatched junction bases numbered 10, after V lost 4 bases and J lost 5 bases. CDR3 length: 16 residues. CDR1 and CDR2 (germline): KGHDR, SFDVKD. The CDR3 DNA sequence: TGTGCCACCAGTGACTCAACCACAGGGGCGCGAAACACCATATATTTT. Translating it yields CATSDSTTGARNTIYF.

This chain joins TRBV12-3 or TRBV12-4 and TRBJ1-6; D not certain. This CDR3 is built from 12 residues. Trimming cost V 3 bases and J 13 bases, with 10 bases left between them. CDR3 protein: CASSFGPPPLHF. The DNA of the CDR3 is TGTGCCAGCAGTTTCGGTCCTCCGCCCCTCCACTTT.

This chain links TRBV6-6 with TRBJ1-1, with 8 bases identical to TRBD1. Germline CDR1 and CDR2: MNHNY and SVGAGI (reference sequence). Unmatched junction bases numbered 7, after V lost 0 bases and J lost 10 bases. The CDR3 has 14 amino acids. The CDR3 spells CASSYSNYDRGAFF. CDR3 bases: TGTGCCAGCAGTTACTCGAATTATGACAGGGGAGCTTTCTTT.

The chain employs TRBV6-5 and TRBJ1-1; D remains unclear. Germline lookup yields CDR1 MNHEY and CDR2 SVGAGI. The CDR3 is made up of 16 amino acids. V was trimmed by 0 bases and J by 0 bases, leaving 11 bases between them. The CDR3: CASSYSFAGLNTEAFF. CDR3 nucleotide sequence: TGTGCCAGCAGTTACTCGTTCGCAGGACTGAACACTGAAGCTTTCTTT.

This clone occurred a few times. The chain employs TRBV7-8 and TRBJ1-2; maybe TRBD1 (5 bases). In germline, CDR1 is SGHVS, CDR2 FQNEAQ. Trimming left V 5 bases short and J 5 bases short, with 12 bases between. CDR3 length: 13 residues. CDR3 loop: CASSPGTLYGYTF. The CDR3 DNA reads TGTGCCAGCAGCCCCGGGACCTTGTATGGCTACACCTTC.

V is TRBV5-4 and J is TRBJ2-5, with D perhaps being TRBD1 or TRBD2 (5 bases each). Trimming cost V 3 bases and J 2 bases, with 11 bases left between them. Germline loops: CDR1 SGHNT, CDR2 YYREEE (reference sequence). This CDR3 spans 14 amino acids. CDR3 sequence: CASSYMGRQETQYF. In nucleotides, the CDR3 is TGTGCCAGCAGCTATATGGGACGACAAGAGACCCAGTACTTC.

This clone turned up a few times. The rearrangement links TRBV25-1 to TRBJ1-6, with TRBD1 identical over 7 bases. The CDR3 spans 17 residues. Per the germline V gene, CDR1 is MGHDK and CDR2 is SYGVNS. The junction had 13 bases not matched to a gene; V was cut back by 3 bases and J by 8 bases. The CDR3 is CASSEYMTGSGDSPLHF. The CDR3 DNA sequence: TGTGCCAGCAGTGAGTACATGACAGGGTCCGGCGATTCACCCCTCCACTTT.

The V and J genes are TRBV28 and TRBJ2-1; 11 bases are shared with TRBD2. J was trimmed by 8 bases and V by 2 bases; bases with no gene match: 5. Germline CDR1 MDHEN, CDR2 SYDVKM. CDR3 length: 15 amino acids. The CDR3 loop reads CASSLELAGADEQFF. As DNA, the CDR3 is TGTGCCAGCAGTTTAGAACTAGCGGGAGCGGATGAGCAGTTCTTC.

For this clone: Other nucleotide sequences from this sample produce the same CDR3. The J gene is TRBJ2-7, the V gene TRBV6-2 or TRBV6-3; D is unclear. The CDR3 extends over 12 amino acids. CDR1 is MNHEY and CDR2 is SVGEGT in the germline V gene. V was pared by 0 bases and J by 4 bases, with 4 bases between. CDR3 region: CASSYSSYEQYF. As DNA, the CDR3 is TGTGCCAGCAGTTACTCGTCGTACGAGCAGTACTTC.

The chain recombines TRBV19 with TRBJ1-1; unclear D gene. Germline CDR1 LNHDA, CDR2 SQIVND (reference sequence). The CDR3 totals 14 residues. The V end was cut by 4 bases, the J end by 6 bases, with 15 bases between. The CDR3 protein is CASSNQARGPEAFF. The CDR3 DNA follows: TGTGCCAGTAGTAATCAGGCCCGAGGGCCTGAAGCTTTCTTT. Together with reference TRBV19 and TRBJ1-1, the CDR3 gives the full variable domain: DGGITQSPKYLFRKEGQNVTLSCEQNLNHDAMYWYRQDPGQGLRLIYYSQIVNDFQKGDIAEGYSVSREKKESFPLTVTSAQKNPTAFYLCASSNQARGPEAFFGQGTRLTVV.

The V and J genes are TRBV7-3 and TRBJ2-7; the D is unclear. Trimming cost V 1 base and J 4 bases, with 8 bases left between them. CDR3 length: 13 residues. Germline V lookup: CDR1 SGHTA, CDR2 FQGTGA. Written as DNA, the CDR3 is TGTGCCAGCAGCTTAAATTATGGGTACGAGCAGTACTTC. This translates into CASSLNYGYEQYF.

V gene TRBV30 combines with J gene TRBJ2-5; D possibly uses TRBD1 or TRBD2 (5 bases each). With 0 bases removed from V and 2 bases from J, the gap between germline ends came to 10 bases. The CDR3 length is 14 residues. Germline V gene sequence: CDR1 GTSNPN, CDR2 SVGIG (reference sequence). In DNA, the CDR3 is TGTGCCTGGAGTGTATTTTGGGGGCAAGAGACCCAGTACTTC. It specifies CAWSVFWGQETQYF. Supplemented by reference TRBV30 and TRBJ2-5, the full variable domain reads SQTIHQWPATLVQPVGSPLSLECTVEGTSNPNLYWYRQAAGRGLQLLFYSVGIGQISSEVPQNLSASRPQDRQFILSSKKLLLSDSGFYLCAWSVFWGQETQYFGPGTRLLVL.

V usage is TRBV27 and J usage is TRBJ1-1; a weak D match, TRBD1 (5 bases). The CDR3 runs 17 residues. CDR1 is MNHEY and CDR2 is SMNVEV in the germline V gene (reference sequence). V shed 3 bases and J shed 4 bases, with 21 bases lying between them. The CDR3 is CASSLVSPGWPSTEAFF. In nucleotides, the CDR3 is TGTGCCAGCAGTTTGGTATCCCCAGGGTGGCCGTCCACTGAAGCTTTCTTT.

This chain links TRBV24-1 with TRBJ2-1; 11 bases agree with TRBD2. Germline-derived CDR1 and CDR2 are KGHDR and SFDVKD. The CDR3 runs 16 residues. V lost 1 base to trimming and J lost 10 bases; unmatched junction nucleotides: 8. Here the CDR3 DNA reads TGTGCCACCAGTGATTTCACTAGCGGGAGATCCCGAGAGCAGTTCTTC. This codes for CATSDFTSGRSREQFF.

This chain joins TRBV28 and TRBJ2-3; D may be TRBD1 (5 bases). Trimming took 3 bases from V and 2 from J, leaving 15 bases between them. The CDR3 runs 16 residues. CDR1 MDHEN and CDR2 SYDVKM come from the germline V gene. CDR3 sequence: CASSLGWGGHTDTQYF. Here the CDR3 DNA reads TGTGCCAGCAGTTTGGGGTGGGGCGGCCACACAGATACGCAGTATTTT.

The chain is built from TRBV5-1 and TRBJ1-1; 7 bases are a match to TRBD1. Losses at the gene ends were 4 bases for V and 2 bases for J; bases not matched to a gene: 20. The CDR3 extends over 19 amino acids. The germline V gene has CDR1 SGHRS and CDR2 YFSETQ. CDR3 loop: CASSRGGRWQGDPNTEAFF. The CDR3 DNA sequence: TGCGCCAGCAGCCGTGGGGGAAGGTGGCAGGGGGATCCCAACACTGAAGCTTTCTTT.

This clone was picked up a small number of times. The CDR3 is CASSPLAGGDGEQFF. The CDR3 bases are TGCGCCAGCAGTCCCCTAGCGGGAGGAGATGGTGAGCAGTTCTTC. The chain has TRBV5-1 and TRBJ2-1; TRBD2 matches 11 bases. Per germline, CDR1 SGHRS and CDR2 YFSETQ. J lost 9 bases, V lost 5 bases, and 10 bases had no gene match. The CDR3 is made up of 15 amino acids.

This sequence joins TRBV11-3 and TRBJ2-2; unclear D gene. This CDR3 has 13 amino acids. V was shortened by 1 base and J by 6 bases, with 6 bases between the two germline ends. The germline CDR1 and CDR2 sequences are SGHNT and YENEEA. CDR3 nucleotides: TGTGCCAGCAGCTTAGGGTTTGCCGGGGAGCTGTTTTTT. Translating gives CASSLGFAGELFF.

The CDR3 nucleotides read TGTGCCATCAGCGACACTAGCGCCGCCACAGATACGCAGTATTTT. It translates to CAISDTSAATDTQYF. This chain joins TRBV10-3 and TRBJ2-3, with TRBD2 matching 7 bases. Germline V gene data show CDR1 as ENHRY and CDR2 as SYGVKD. The CDR3 has 15 residues. V lost 6 bases, J lost 2 bases, and 8 bases stayed unmatched.

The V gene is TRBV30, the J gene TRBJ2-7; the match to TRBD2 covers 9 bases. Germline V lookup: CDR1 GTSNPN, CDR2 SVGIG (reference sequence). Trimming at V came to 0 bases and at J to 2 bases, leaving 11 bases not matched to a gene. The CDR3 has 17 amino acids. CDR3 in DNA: TGTGCCTGGAGTGTAGGGTATGCGGCTAGCGGGACCTACGAGCAGTACTTC. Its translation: CAWSVGYAASGTYEQYF.

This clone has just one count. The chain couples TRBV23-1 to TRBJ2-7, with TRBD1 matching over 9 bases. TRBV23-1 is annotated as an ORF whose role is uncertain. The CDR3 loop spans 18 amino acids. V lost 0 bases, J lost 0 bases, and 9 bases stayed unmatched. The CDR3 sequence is CASSQSPEDRGDSYEQYF. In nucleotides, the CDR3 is TGCGCCAGCAGTCAATCTCCTGAGGACAGGGGAGACTCCTACGAGCAGTACTTC.

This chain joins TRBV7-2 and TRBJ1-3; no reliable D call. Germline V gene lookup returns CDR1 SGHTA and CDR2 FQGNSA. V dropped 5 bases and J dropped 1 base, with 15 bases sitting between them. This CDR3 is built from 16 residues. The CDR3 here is CASSAQLAGSGNTIYF. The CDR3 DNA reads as TGTGCCAGCAGCGCCCAGCTCGCCGGGTCTGGAAACACCATATATTTT.

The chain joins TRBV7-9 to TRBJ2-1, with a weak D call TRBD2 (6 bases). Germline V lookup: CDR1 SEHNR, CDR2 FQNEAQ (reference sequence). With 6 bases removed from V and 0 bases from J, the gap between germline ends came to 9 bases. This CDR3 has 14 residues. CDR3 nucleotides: TGTGCCAGCAGACAGGAGGGCTCCTACAATGAGCAGTTCTTC. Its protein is CASRQEGSYNEQFF. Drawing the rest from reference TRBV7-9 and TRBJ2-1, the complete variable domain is DTGVSQNPRHKITKRGQNVTFRCDPISEHNRLYWYRQTLGQGPEFLTYFQNEAQLEKSRLLSDRFSAERPKGSFSTLEIQRTEQGDSAMYLCASRQEGSYNEQFFGPGTRLTVL.

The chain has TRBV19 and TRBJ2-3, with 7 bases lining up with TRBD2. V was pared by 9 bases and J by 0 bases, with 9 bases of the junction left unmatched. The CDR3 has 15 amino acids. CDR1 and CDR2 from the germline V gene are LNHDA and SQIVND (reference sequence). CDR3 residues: CASRGESPSTDTQYF. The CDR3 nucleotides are TGTGCCAGCCGGGGGGAGAGCCCGAGCACAGATACGCAGTATTTT.

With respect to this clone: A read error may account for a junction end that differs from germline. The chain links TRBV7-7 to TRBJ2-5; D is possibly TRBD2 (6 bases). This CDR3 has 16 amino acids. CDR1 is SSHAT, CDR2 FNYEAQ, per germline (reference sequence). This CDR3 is CASSINPGLLAETQYF. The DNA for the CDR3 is TGTGCTAGCAGCATAAACCCCGGGCTCCTAGCGGAGACCCAGTACTTC.

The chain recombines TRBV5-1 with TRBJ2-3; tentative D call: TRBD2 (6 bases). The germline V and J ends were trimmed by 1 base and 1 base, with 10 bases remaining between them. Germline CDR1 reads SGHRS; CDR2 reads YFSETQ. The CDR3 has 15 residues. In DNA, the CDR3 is TGCGCCAGCAGCTTGATGGCTAGCGGCACAGATACGCAGTATTTT. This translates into CASSLMASGTDTQYF.

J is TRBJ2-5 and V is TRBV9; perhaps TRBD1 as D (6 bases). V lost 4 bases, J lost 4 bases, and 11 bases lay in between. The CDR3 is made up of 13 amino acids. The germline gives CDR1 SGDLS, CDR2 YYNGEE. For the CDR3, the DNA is TGTGCCAGCAGCCTGGGCAGGGGAGAGACCCAGTACTTC. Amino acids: CASSLGRGETQYF. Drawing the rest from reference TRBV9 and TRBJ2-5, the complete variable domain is DSGVTQTPKHLITATGQRVTLRCSPRSGDLSVYWYQQSLDQGLQFLIQYYNGEERAKGNILERFSAQQFPDLHSELNLSSLELGDSALYFCASSLGRGETQYFGPGTRLLVL.

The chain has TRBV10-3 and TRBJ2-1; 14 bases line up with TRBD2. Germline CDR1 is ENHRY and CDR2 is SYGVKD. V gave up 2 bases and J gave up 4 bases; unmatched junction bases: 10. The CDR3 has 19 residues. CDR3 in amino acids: CAISEGLAGGRGRYNEQFF. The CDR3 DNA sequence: TGTGCCATCAGTGAGGGACTAGCGGGGGGCAGAGGAAGGTACAATGAGCAGTTCTTC.

CDR3 nucleotide sequence: TGTGCCAGCAGTGCTCTCCCCGCGGGGAACTACGAGCAGTACTTC. Its protein is CASSALPAGNYEQYF. The rearrangement joins TRBV28 to TRBJ2-7; D is perhaps TRBD2 (6 bases). The V end lost 5 bases, the J end lost 3 bases, and 17 bases lay between the germline ends. The CDR3 is 15 residues long. Per the germline V gene, CDR1 is MDHEN and CDR2 is SYDVKM.

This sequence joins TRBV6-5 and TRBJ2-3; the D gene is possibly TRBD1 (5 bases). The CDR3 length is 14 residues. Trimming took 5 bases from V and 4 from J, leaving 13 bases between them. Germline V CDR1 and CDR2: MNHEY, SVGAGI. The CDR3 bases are TGTGCCAGCAGTCTACGCGAAGGGGCAGATACGCAGTATTTT. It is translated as CASSLREGADTQYF.

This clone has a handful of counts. The CDR3 nucleotides read TGTGCCATCACCCCGTTTCCCGGGGAGCTGTTTTTT. Translating gives CAITPFPGELFF. The chain combines TRBV10-3 with TRBJ2-2; D uncertain. CDR1 is ENHRY and CDR2 is SYGVKD in the germline V gene. CDR3 length: 12 amino acids. The V and J ends lost 7 bases and 6 bases respectively, with 9 bases between them.